One and the same sample provided the 3 T cell receptor beta chains below, sequenced in a study of Ad26.COV2.S vaccination and SARS-CoV-2 variants. The treatment: roughly 20 received Ad26.COV2.S at low or high dose, single or two shots; about 5 received placebo; per-sample allocation not given. Day 63 after the first vaccine or placebo injection was the time point for sampling. TCRdb's table, derived via immunoSEQ multiplex PCR, lists solely in-frame clones and lacks some. This repertoire shows roughly 350,000 clones, about 88% found once; its top ten account for about 6.4%. The sample in question was peripheral blood, obtained in a trial of Ad26.COV2.S vaccine versus placebo. These receptors all come from a person aged 18-60 years who received the Ad26.COV2.S COVID-19 vaccine or a placebo.

This clone was counted at least ten times. The chain is built from TRBV11-3 and TRBJ2-3; 10 nucleotides match TRBD1. CDR3 size: 15 residues. With 5 bases clipped from V and 2 bases from J, the junction kept 4 bases outside the gene matches. Germline V CDR1 and CDR2: SGHNT, YENEEA. This CDR3 reads CASSPRQGATDTQYF. The CDR3, as DNA: TGTGCCAGCAGCCCTAGACAGGGGGCCACAGATACGCAGTATTTT.

The CDR3 reads CASRTGTGFEQYF. Here the CDR3 DNA reads TGTGCCAGCAGAACCGGGACAGGGTTCGAGCAGTACTTC. The chain carries TRBV6-5 and TRBJ2-7; 9 nucleotides line up with TRBD1. CDR3 length equals 13 residues. Per germline, CDR1 MNHEY and CDR2 SVGAGI. J lost 6 bases, V lost 6 bases, and 6 bases had no gene match.

This chain links TRBV7-9 with TRBJ2-7, with D uncertain. Germline V CDR1 and CDR2: SEHNR, FQNEAQ (reference sequence). Trimming took off 5 bases at V and 2 bases at J, with 22 bases between the two ends. This CDR3 is built from 17 residues. CDR3 sequence reads: CASSAGRAVGIPYEQYF. The DNA for the CDR3 is TGTGCCAGCAGCGCCGGTAGGGCGGTAGGGATCCCCTACGAGCAGTACTTC.